Described below is a single T cell receptor (beta chain) sequence and its context. Germline V gene sequence: CDR1 MGHDK, CDR2 SYGVNS. The CDR3 loop spans 16 amino acids. Trimming pared 4 bases from V and 1 base from J, leaving 17 bases between. TCRdb re-called the RT-PCR reads through MiXCR, storing one row per CDR3 protein. Of roughly 960,000 distinct CDR3 sequences listed, roughly 18% are singletons. The source of the sample is a study of patients and donors after allogeneic stem cell transplantation. This TCR was recovered from a human donor who was either an allogeneic HSCT recipient or a stem cell or donor lymphocyte infusion donor (not recorded which). It is not recorded whose cells these are; they may come from a transplant donor. V is TRBV25-1 and J is TRBJ2-7, with TRBD1 as a possible D gene (6 bases). Material: blood, either unsorted or a sorted T cell fraction (not recorded which). Here the CDR3 DNA reads TGTGCCAGCAGTGTTACCGGGACAAGAGATTCCTACGAGCAGTACTTC. Its protein product is CASSVTGTRDSYEQYF.